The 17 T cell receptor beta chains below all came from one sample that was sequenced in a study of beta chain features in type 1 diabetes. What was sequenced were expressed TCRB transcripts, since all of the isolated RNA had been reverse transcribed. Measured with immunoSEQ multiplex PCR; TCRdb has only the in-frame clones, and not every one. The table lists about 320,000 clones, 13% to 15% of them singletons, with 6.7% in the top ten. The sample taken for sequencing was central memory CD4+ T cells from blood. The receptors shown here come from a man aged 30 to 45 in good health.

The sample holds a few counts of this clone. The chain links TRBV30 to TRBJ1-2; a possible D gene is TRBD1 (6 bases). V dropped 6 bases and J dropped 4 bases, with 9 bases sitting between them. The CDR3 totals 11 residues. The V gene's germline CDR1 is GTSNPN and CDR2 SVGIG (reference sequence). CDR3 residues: CACRGRYGYTF. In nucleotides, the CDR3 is TGTGCCTGCAGGGGCCGCTATGGCTACACCTTC. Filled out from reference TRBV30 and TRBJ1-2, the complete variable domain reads SQTIHQWPATLVQPVGSPLSLECTVEGTSNPNLYWYRQAAGRGLQLLFYSVGIGQISSEVPQNLSASRPQDRQFILSSKKLLLSDSGFYLCACRGRYGYTFGSGTRLTVV.

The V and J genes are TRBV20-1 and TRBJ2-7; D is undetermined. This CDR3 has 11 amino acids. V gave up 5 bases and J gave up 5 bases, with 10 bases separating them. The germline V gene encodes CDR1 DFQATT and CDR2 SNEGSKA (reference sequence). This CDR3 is CSARGGDEQYV. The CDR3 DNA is TGCAGTGCTCGAGGTGGGGACGAGCAGTACGTC.

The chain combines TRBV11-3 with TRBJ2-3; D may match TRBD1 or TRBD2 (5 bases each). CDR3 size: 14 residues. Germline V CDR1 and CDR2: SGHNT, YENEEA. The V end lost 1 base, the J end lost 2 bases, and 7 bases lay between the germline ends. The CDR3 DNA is TGTGCCAGCAGCTTAGGGGGGAACACAGATACGCAGTATTTT. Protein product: CASSLGGNTDTQYF.

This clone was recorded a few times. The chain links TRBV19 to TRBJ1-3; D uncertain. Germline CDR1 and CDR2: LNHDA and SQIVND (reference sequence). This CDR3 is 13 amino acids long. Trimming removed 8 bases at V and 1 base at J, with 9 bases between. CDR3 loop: CASGVESGNTIYF. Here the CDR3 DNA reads TGTGCCAGTGGGGTTGAATCTGGAAACACCATATATTTT.

The CDR3 region has the DNA TGTGCCAGCAGTTACTCCGGGGGCGATTACAATGAGCAGTTCTTC. The encoded protein is CASSYSGGDYNEQFF. V and J are TRBV6-5 and TRBJ2-1; D might be TRBD1 or TRBD2, each matching 6 bases. This CDR3 region has 15 residues. CDR1 and CDR2 from the germline V gene are MNHEY and SVGAGI. V shed 0 bases and J shed 4 bases, with 10 bases lying between them.

The CDR3 is CASSPQGWGQGARETQYF. The DNA of the CDR3 is TGCGCCAGCAGTCCTCAGGGGTGGGGACAGGGGGCTCGAGAGACCCAGTACTTC. The V and J genes are TRBV4-3 and TRBJ2-5, with 12 bases lining up with TRBD1. This CDR3 comprises 18 residues. Looked up from germline, CDR1 is LGHNA and CDR2 is YSLEER. J gave up 4 bases and V 6 bases, and 15 bases lay outside the gene matches.

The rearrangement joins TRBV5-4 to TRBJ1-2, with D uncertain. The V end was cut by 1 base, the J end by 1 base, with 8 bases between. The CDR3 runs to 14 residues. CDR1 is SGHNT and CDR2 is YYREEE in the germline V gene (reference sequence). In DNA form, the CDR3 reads TGTGCCAGCAGCTTGAGTGTAATTAACTATGGCTACACCTTC. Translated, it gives CASSLSVINYGYTF.

The CDR3 DNA reads TGTGCCAGCAGCGTAGAGGTTCGCAGGGCTAGCGGGGCGTCCAACTACAATGAGCAGTTCTTC. Translation gives CASSVEVRRASGASNYNEQFF. The chain has TRBV9 and TRBJ2-1; 9 bases align to TRBD2. Germline V gene sequence: CDR1 SGDLS, CDR2 YYNGEE. J lost 3 bases, V lost 0 bases, and 19 bases had no gene match. The CDR3 runs 21 residues.

The CDR3: CASSLSGGGEQYV. CDR3 in DNA: TGTGCCAGCAGTTTGTCAGGGGGAGGAGAGCAGTACGTC. The J gene is TRBJ2-7, the V gene TRBV6-7, with TRBD1 as a possible D gene (7 bases). TRBV6-7 is given ORF status, its function remaining uncertain. The V and J ends lost 4 bases and 7 bases respectively, with 14 bases between them. This CDR3 is built from 13 residues.

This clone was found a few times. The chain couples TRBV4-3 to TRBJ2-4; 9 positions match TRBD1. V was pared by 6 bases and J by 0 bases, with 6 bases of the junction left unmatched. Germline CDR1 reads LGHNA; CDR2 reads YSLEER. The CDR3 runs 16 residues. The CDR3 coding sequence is TGCGCCAGCAGACGGGGACAGGGTCTAGCCAAAAACATTCAGTACTTC. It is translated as CASRRGQGLAKNIQYF.

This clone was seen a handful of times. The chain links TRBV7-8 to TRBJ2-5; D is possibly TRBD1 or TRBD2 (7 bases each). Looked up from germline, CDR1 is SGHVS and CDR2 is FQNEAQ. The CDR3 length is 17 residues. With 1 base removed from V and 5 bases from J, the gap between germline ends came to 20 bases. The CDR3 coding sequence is TGTGCCAGCAGCTTAGGAGGTGGCAGGGGGGGCTTTGAGACCCAGTACTTC. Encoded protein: CASSLGGGRGGFETQYF.

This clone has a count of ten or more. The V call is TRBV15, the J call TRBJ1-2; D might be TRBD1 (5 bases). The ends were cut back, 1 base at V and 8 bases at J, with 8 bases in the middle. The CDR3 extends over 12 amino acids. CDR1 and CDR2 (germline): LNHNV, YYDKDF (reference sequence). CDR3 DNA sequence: TGTGCCACCAGCAGAGGAGGGGACGGCTACACCTTC. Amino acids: CATSRGGDGYTF.

DNA for the CDR3: TGCAGCGTTGATGTCCTATCTACCTACAATGAGCAGTTCTTC. This translates into CSVDVLSTYNEQFF. This chain uses TRBV29-1 with TRBJ2-1; D uncertain. Trimming pared 3 bases from V and 2 bases from J, leaving 11 bases between. The length of the CDR3 is 14 residues. The V gene's germline CDR1 is SQVTM and CDR2 ANQGSEA.

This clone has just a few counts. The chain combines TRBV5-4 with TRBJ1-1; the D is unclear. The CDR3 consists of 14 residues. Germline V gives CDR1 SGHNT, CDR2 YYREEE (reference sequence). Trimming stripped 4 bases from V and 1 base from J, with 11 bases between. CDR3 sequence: CASSLVAGNTEAFF. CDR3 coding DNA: TGTGCCAGCAGCCTAGTAGCGGGGAACACTGAAGCTTTCTTT. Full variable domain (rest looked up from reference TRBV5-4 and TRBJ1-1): ETGVTQSPTHLIKTRGQQVTLRCSSQSGHNTVSWYQQALGQGPQFIFQYYREEENGRGNFPPRFSGLQFPNYSSELNVNALELDDSALYLCASSLVAGNTEAFFGQGTRLTVV.

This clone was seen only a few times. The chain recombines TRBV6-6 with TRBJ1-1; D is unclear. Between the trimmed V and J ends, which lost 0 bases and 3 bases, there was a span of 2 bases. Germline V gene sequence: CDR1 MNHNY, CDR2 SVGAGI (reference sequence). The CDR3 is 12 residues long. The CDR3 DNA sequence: TGTGCCAGCAGTTACTCCGACACTGAAGCTTTCTTT. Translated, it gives CASSYSDTEAFF.

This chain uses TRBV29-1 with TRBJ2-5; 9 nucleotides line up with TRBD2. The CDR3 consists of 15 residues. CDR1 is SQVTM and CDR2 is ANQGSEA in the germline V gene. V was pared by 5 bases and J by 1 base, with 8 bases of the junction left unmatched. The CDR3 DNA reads TGCAGCGTTCAGTTAAGACTAGCGGCCCAAGAGACCCAGTACTTC. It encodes CSVQLRLAAQETQYF.

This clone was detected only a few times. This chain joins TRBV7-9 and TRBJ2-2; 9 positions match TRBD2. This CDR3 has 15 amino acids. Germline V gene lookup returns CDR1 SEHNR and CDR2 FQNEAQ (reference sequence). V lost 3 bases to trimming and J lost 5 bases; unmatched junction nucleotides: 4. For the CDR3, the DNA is TGTGCCAGCAGCTTTAGCGGGAGCCAAACCGGGGAGCTGTTTTTT. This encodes CASSFSGSQTGELFF.